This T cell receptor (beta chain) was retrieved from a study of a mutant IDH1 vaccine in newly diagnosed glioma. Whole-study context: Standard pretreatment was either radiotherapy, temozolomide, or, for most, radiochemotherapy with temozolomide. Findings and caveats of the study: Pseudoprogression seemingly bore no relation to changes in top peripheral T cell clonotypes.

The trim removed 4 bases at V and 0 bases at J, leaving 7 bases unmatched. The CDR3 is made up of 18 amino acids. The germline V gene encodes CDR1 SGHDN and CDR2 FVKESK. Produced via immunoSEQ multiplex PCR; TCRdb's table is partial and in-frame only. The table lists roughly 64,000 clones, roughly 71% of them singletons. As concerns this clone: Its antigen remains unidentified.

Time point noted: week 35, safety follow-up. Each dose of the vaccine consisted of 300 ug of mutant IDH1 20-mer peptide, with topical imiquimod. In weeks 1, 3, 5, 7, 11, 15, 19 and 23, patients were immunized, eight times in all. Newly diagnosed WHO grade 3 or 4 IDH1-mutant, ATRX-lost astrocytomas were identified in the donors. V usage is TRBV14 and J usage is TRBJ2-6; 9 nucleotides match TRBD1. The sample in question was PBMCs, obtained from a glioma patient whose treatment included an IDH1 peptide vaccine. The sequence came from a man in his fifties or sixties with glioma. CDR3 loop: CASSRGDRVFSGANVLTF. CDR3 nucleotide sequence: TGTGCCAGCAGCCGCGGGGACAGGGTCTTCTCTGGGGCCAACGTCCTGACTTTC.